The 2 T cell receptor beta chains presented below share a single source sample, sequenced in a study of T-cell reconstitution after alpha-beta-depleted transplantation in children. A library of TCRbeta sequences, prepared with unique molecular identifiers, was generated. TCRdb re-called the PCR reads with MiXCR, one entry per CDR3 protein. This table has 140,000 to 150,000 distinct CDR3 sequences, about 9% appearing once. Here the sequenced sample was PBMCs, mostly from graft donor cells, taken 180 days after TCRalphabeta/CD19-depleted stem cell transplant. These receptors came from a female patient aged 2-15 years who had a stem cell transplant for congenital amegakaryocytic thrombocytopenia, so the T cells may come from the graft donor.

This clonotype was recorded a few times. This rearrangement joins TRBV12-3 or TRBV12-4 to TRBJ2-7; 9 bases match TRBD1. Unmatched junction bases numbered 5, after V lost 5 bases and J lost 3 bases. This CDR3 contains 14 residues. DNA of the CDR3: TGTGCCAGCAGTACGGACAGGGGACGCTACGAGCAGTACTTC. This translates into CASSTDRGRYEQYF.

This clonotype occurred many times. The rearrangement uses TRBV5-1 and TRBJ2-2; 7 nucleotides agree with TRBD1. CDR1 SGHRS and CDR2 YFSETQ come from the germline V gene. V was pared by 0 bases and J by 7 bases, with 9 bases of the junction left unmatched. The length of the CDR3 is 16 residues. The CDR3 loop reads CASSLGDSRKDGELFF. The CDR3 bases are TGCGCCAGCAGCTTGGGGGACAGCAGGAAGGACGGGGAGCTGTTTTTT.